The following is a T cell receptor (beta chain) sequence with its context. What it binds is not known. The study pooled second doses at about 4 or about 12 weeks. After removal of 6 bases from V and 4 bases from J, the junction contained 7 bases not matched to a gene. The length of the CDR3 is 14 residues. CDR1 is MNHEY and CDR2 is SMNVEV in the germline V gene (reference sequence). Data came from immunoSEQ multiplex PCR; TCRdb stores just in-frame clones and leaves some out. The sample shows 140,000 or so clones, around 90% of them seen only once. These data are taken from a study of T cell responses to AZD1222 COVID-19 vaccine. Study findings and constraints: Spike-wide vaccine-associated CD4 TCRs dominated at 160-218 and 743-854. The donors showed a predominance of white British ancestry and of females, with possible underestimation of clonal diversity.

The source material was peripheral blood, sampled 28 days after the second AZD1222 dose. The receptor comes from an adult who received the AZD1222 COVID-19 vaccine. This chain links TRBV27 with TRBJ1-1, with 8 bases matching TRBD1. The CDR3 DNA reads as TGTGCCAGCAGCCTACAGGGGGGGATCACTGAAGCTTTCTTT. It translates to CASSLQGGITEAFF.